The T cell receptor (beta chain) under discussion was sequenced for a study of regulatory T cells in long-lasting Graves disease. Study context: The study enrolled newly diagnosed Graves' patients on antithyroid drugs under 3 months.

The CDR3 spans 15 residues. Trimming removed 6 bases from V and 9 bases from J, with 24 bases in between. To make TCR beta libraries, researchers used iRepertoire HTBI primers and Arm-PCR of CDR3 regions. TCRdb reanalysed the multiplex PCR reads using MiXCR and keeps one entry per CDR3 protein. The sample includes about 220,000 distinct CDR3 sequences, roughly 20% of them seen just once. Time point described: newly diagnosed GD, antithyroid drugs for less than 3 months. After RNA was extracted from PBMCs, the TCR library was made from it. Roughly 9 milliliters of peripheral blood were taken and placed in EDTA tubes. Another study also made use of these data, one on T cells in Graves' hyperthyroidism and ophthalmopathy. That publication notes: The primer set for the first-round RT-PCR of the TCR CDR3 was HTBI. The model identified upcoming ophthalmopathy a median 6.5 months ahead of onset.

V usage is TRBV12-3 or TRBV12-4 and J usage is TRBJ2-7; TRBD1 might be the D (6 bases). This sequence originates from a woman between 25 and 40 years old with Graves disease. Sequencing was performed on peripheral blood mononuclear cells (PBMCs), taken at new diagnosis, from a patient treated with antithyroid drugs. The CDR3 DNA reads TGTGCCAGCAGGTCACAGGGATCCGCTATTGGCGGGCAGTACTTC. Translating it yields CASRSQGSAIGGQYF.